This is a list of T cell receptor beta chains from one sample in a study of early T cells in non-severe SARS-CoV-2 infection. TCRdb analysed the 5' RACE reads with MiXCR anew, one entry per CDR3 protein. The sample gives about 110,000 distinct CDR3 sequences, around 10% of which show up once; roughly 2.9% is in the top ten. Sequenced material: whole blood. These TCRs come from an adult who was a healthcare worker with PCR-confirmed SARS-CoV-2 infection or an uninfected control (not recorded which). CDR3s include the opening cysteine and the closing phenylalanine or tryptophan. The D gene is left open where the match is weak. Clone sizes are given selectively: once, few, many, or a class where the clone is expanded.

cdr3_length | d_call | j_call | v_call | clone_size | cdr3_aa | cdr3_nt
16 | TRBD2 | TRBJ2-7 | TRBV2 | few | CASSDKSGRKSYEQYF | TGTGCCAGCAGCGATAAAAGCGGGAGAAAATCCTACGAGCAGTACTTC
14 | TRBD1 | TRBJ2-7 | TRBV10-3 | NA | CAISDRQGSYEQYF | TGTGCCATCAGTGATCGACAGGGGTCATACGAGCAGTACTTC
16 | NA | TRBJ2-5 | TRBV7-9 | many | CASSSRDSWYQETQYF | TGTGCCAGCAGCAGCCGCGACAGTTGGTACCAAGAGACCCAGTACTTC
17 | NA | TRBJ2-6 | TRBV6-1 | many | CASRGLSAQSGANVLTF | TGTGCCAGCAGGGGCTTATCTGCCCAGTCTGGGGCCAACGTCCTGACTTTC
9 | NA | TRBJ2-5 | TRBV7-2 | NA | CASSLTPYF | TGTGCCAGCAGCTTAACGCCGTACTTC
12 | NA | TRBJ2-1 | TRBV7-2 | few | CASSPTRYEQFF | TGTGCCAGCAGCCCCACCCGCTATGAGCAGTTCTTC
16 | NA | TRBJ2-3 | TRBV11-2 | NA | CASSPLDRDFPDTQYF | TGTGCCAGCAGCCCCCTCGACAGGGACTTTCCGGATACGCAGTATTTT
18 | TRBD1 | TRBJ1-6 | TRBV20-1 | few | CSARDGNRQGSVWSPLHF | TGCAGTGCTAGAGATGGTAACCGACAGGGGTCTGTATGGTCACCCCTCCACTTT
15 | NA | TRBJ2-1 | TRBV7-9 | many | CASSLYVGNYNEQFF | TGTGCCAGCAGCTTATACGTGGGGAACTACAATGAGCAGTTCTTC
14 | NA | TRBJ2-1 | TRBV27 | few | CASSTRADYYEQFF | TGTGCCAGCAGTACCCGGGCAGACTATTATGAGCAGTTCTTC
15 | NA | TRBJ2-1 | TRBV4-2 | NA | CASSQGPRSYNEQFF | TGTGCCAGCAGCCAAGGCCCCCGCTCCTACAATGAGCAGTTCTTC
14 | NA | TRBJ2-7 | TRBV28 | many | CASSLRGETYEQYF | TGTGCCAGCAGCCTCCGAGGGGAGACCTACGAGCAGTACTTC
15 | NA | TRBJ1-1 | TRBV5-6 | medium-sized | CASSLAWVGNTEAFF | TGTGCCAGCAGCTTGGCGTGGGTGGGGAACACTGAAGCTTTCTTT
16 | NA | TRBJ1-5 | TRBV12-3/TRBV12-4 | many | CASSSRGQGRNQPQHF | TGTGCCAGCAGTTCTCGGGGTCAGGGGAGGAATCAGCCCCAGCATTTT
17 | TRBD2 | TRBJ2-2 | TRBV6-1 | few | CASNSPTTSGSTGELFF | TGTGCCAGCAATTCCCCAACCACTAGCGGGAGTACTGGGGAGCTGTTTTTT
13 | NA | TRBJ1-6 | TRBV10-3 | few | CAIGAGKNSPLHF | TGTGCCATCGGGGCAGGGAAGAATTCACCCCTCCACTTT
14 | TRBD2 | TRBJ2-7 | TRBV29-1 | NA | CSVELAGVNYEQYF | TGCAGCGTTGAATTAGCGGGAGTGAACTACGAGCAGTACTTC
12 | NA | TRBJ1-4 | TRBV20-1 | many | CSAPGPNEKLFF | TGCAGTGCCCCGGGACCTAATGAAAAACTGTTTTTT
16 | NA | TRBJ1-3 | TRBV5-1 | NA | CASSEGPGSSGNTIYF | TGCGCCAGCAGCGAGGGCCCGGGAAGCTCTGGAAACACCATATATTTT
17 | NA | TRBJ2-7 | TRBV29-1 | NA | CSVEIFSGRGQVYEQYF | TGCAGCGTTGAGATCTTTTCGGGGCGAGGCCAGGTCTACGAGCAGTACTTC
13 | NA | TRBJ2-1 | TRBV3-1 | few | CASSQEAQGRQFF | TGTGCCAGCAGCCAAGAGGCCCAGGGAAGGCAGTTCTTC
13 | NA | TRBJ1-6 | TRBV30 | few | CAWSPGSNSPLHF | TGTGCCTGGAGTCCGGGCAGCAATTCACCCCTCCACTTT
19 | TRBD2 | TRBJ2-1 | TRBV7-6 | few | CASSLAWLTSGPSYNEQFF | TGTGCCAGCAGCTTAGCGTGGCTAACTAGCGGACCCTCCTACAATGAGCAGTTCTTC
14 | NA | TRBJ1-5 | TRBV3-1 | many | CASSHPGAHQPQHF | TGTGCCAGCAGCCATCCAGGTGCACATCAGCCCCAGCATTTT
13 | NA | TRBJ1-5 | TRBV30 | few | CAWTGATNQPQHF | TGTGCCTGGACAGGGGCGACCAATCAGCCCCAGCATTTT
16 | NA | TRBJ2-2 | TRBV5-1 | NA | CASSLEGRKNTGELFF | TGCGCCAGCAGCTTGGAAGGACGGAAGAACACCGGGGAGCTGTTTTTT
13 | NA | TRBJ1-2 | TRBV20-1 | NA | CSAEGRRNYGYTF | TGCAGTGCAGAGGGACGACGTAACTATGGCTACACCTTC
15 | NA | TRBJ2-7 | TRBV7-8 | few | CASSPTDGYSYEQYF | TGTGCCAGCAGCCCGACGGACGGGTACTCCTACGAGCAGTACTTC
13 | NA | TRBJ2-3 | TRBV5-5 | few | CASGRINTDTQYF | TGTGCCAGCGGTAGGATCAACACAGATACGCAGTATTTT
15 | NA | TRBJ2-1 | TRBV6-5 | NA | CASSYWTGGPEEQFF | TGTGCCAGCAGTTACTGGACAGGAGGGCCGGAAGAGCAGTTCTTC
11 | NA | TRBJ1-2 | TRBV29-1 | many | CSVEDIYGYTF | TGCAGCGTTGAGGATATCTATGGCTACACCTTC
12 | NA | TRBJ2-7 | TRBV29-1 | many | CSVGWRENEQYF | TGCAGCGTTGGATGGAGGGAGAACGAGCAGTACTTC
15 | NA | TRBJ1-5 | TRBV7-2 | NA | CASSPQGYSNQPQHF | TGTGCCAGCAGCCCCCAGGGGTATAGCAATCAGCCCCAGCATTTT
14 | TRBD1 | TRBJ2-5 | TRBV29-1 | NA | CSGASGTGWETQYF | TGCAGCGGTGCCTCTGGGACAGGGTGGGAGACCCAGTACTTC
10 | NA | TRBJ2-1 | TRBV29-1 | NA | CSGGYNEQFF | TGCAGCGGAGGGTACAATGAGCAGTTCTTC
12 | TRBD1 | TRBJ1-1 | TRBV7-9 | many | CASSSGGTEAFF | TGTGCCAGCAGCTCAGGGGGCACTGAAGCTTTCTTT
13 | NA | TRBJ2-7 | TRBV20-1 | many | CSASVDREHEQYF | TGCAGTGCTAGTGTGGACCGCGAGCACGAGCAGTACTTC